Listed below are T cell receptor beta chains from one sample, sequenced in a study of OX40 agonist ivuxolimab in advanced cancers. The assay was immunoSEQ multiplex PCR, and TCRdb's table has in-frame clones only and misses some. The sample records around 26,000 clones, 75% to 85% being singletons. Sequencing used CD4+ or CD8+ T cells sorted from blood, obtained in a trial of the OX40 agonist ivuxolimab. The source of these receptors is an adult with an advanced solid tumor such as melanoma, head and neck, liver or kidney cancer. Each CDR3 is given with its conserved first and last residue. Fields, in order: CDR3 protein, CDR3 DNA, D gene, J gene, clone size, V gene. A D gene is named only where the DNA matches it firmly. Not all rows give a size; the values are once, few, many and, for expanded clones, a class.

CDR3aa: CAYGPDGTGELFF; CDR3nt: TGTGCCTACGGACCGGACGGCACCGGGGAGCTGTTTTTT; d_gene: -; j_gene: TRBJ2-2; abundance: -; v_gene: TRBV11-2
CDR3aa: CASSQDSGYEQYF; CDR3nt: TGCGCCAGCAGCCAAGATTCAGGGTACGAGCAGTACTTC; d_gene: -; j_gene: TRBJ2-7; abundance: -; v_gene: TRBV4-3
CDR3aa: CASRFTGFSYNEQFF; CDR3nt: TGTGCCAGCAGATTTACAGGGTTCTCCTACAATGAGCAGTTCTTC; d_gene: -; j_gene: TRBJ2-1; abundance: -; v_gene: TRBV6-5
CDR3aa: CSVEEGGAGQFF; CDR3nt: TGCAGCGTTGAAGAAGGAGGGGCAGGGCAGTTCTTC; d_gene: -; j_gene: TRBJ2-1; abundance: -; v_gene: TRBV29-1
CDR3aa: CASSQGLGELFF; CDR3nt: TGCGCCAGCAGCCAAGGCCTCGGGGAGCTGTTTTTT; d_gene: -; j_gene: TRBJ2-2; abundance: -; v_gene: TRBV4-1
CDR3aa: CASSFLAGGGEQYF; CDR3nt: TGTGCCAGCAGCTTCTTAGCGGGGGGTGGCGAGCAGTACTTC; d_gene: TRBD2; j_gene: TRBJ2-7; abundance: once; v_gene: TRBV5-4
CDR3aa: CASQTPGYGYTF; CDR3nt: TGTGCCAGCCAAACCCCCGGGTATGGCTACACCTTC; d_gene: -; j_gene: TRBJ1-2; abundance: once; v_gene: TRBV6-5
CDR3aa: CASSVGGSYGYTF; CDR3nt: TGTGCCAGCAGCGTAGGCGGAAGCTATGGCTACACCTTC; d_gene: -; j_gene: TRBJ1-2; abundance: -; v_gene: TRBV9
CDR3aa: CASSLFSGGASDTQYF; CDR3nt: TGTGCCAGCAGCTTATTTAGCGGGGGGGCCTCGGATACGCAGTATTTT; d_gene: TRBD2; j_gene: TRBJ2-3; abundance: -; v_gene: TRBV11-2
CDR3aa: CAAAEREADTQYF; CDR3nt: TGTGCAGCAGCGGAGAGGGAGGCAGATACGCAGTATTTT; d_gene: -; j_gene: TRBJ2-3; abundance: -; v_gene: TRBV6-5
CDR3aa: CASIMGGLETQYF; CDR3nt: TGTGCCAGCATTATGGGGGGCTTAGAGACCCAGTACTTC; d_gene: -; j_gene: TRBJ2-5; abundance: -; v_gene: TRBV2
CDR3aa: CATSSLRNTDTQYF; CDR3nt: TGTGCCACCTCCTCATTGCGGAACACAGATACGCAGTATTTT; d_gene: -; j_gene: TRBJ2-3; abundance: -; v_gene: TRBV25-1
CDR3aa: CASSVAGGETQYF; CDR3nt: TGTGCCAGCAGCGTAGCAGGGGGAGAGACCCAGTACTTC; d_gene: TRBD1; j_gene: TRBJ2-5; abundance: once; v_gene: TRBV9
CDR3aa: CASSFRGVGTVVYEQYF; CDR3nt: TGTGCCAGCAGCTTTCGGGGTGTCGGGACAGTGGTGTACGAGCAGTACTTC; d_gene: TRBD1; j_gene: TRBJ2-7; abundance: medium-sized; v_gene: TRBV7-6
CDR3aa: CASSLGRETQYF; CDR3nt: TGTGCCAGCAGTTTAGGGAGAGAGACCCAGTACTTC; d_gene: -; j_gene: TRBJ2-5; abundance: few; v_gene: TRBV6-4
CDR3aa: CASSLGPRVDEQFF; CDR3nt: TGCGCCAGCAGCTTGGGGCCCCGAGTCGATGAGCAGTTCTTC; d_gene: -; j_gene: TRBJ2-1; abundance: once; v_gene: TRBV5-1
CDR3aa: CASRTSGTVNSPLHF; CDR3nt: TGTGCCAGCCGAACTTCCGGGACAGTTAATTCACCCCTCCACTTT; d_gene: -; j_gene: TRBJ1-6; abundance: -; v_gene: TRBV21-1
CDR3aa: CASSAFNEQFF; CDR3nt: TGTGCCAGCAGTGCGTTCAATGAGCAGTTCTTC; d_gene: -; j_gene: TRBJ2-1; abundance: -; v_gene: TRBV27
CDR3aa: CSAPRGDTGELFF; CDR3nt: TGCAGCGCTCCGAGGGGGGACACCGGGGAGCTGTTTTTT; d_gene: -; j_gene: TRBJ2-2; abundance: once; v_gene: TRBV29-1
CDR3aa: CASSEWAVLGDTGELFF; CDR3nt: TGTGCCAGCAGTGAATGGGCTGTATTGGGTGACACCGGGGAGCTGTTTTTT; d_gene: -; j_gene: TRBJ2-2; abundance: -; v_gene: TRBV7-6
CDR3aa: CASTLRGFAEAFF; CDR3nt: TGTGCCAGCACCTTACGGGGATTCGCTGAAGCTTTCTTT; d_gene: -; j_gene: TRBJ1-1; abundance: -; v_gene: TRBV28
CDR3aa: CSVHRGDRLTDTQYF; CDR3nt: TGCAGCGTCCACCGGGGGGACCGACTCACAGATACGCAGTATTTT; d_gene: TRBD2; j_gene: TRBJ2-3; abundance: -; v_gene: TRBV29-1